This entry describes one TCR beta chain. Antigen specificity is unknown. When sampled, the donors appeared nominally healthy, though they likely had unrecorded immune exposures. The record originates from a study of cytomegalovirus exposure and HLA in healthy donors. Study-level findings and limits: Later on, an analysis found that several of the most significant clusters appeared to be linked to common viral pathogens, which included parvovirus B19. Sequencing likely produced, as an artifact, a cluster of highly shared sequence variants.

The PCR had 60 Vbeta and 13 Jbeta primers. Here immunoSEQ multiplex PCR was the method, and the copy in TCRdb shows in-frame clones only, minus some. The top ten hold less than 3.5% of the sample, which has approximately 150,000 clones, around 68% seen once. This TCR came from a woman in her thirties or forties in good health and CMV-seropositive. Material for sequencing was PBMCs.

CDR3 DNA sequence: TGCGCCAGCAGCTACTGGGGACTAGCGGGAGGTGAGCAAGAGACCCAGTACTTC. Residues: CASSYWGLAGGEQETQYF. The chain recombines TRBV5-1 with TRBJ2-5; TRBD2 aligns across 15 bases. CDR3 length: 18 amino acids. Germline V gene lookup returns CDR1 SGHRS and CDR2 YFSETQ. V lost 3 bases, J lost 2 bases, and 8 bases stayed unmatched.